A selection of T cell receptor beta chains follows, all from one sample in a study of blood T cell repertoires in COVID-19. Repertoires were generated with immunoSEQ multiplex PCR, while TCRdb's copy carries only in-frame clones and drops some. This table holds some 35,000 clones, 83% found once. The sequencing sample was made of peripheral blood. The receptors stem from a man in his forties or fifties with acute or convalescent COVID-19. CDR3s include the opening cysteine and the closing phenylalanine or tryptophan. D genes are given only for firm matches.

d_call: .
j_call: TRBJ1-2
v_call: TRBV12-3/TRBV12-4
cdr3_aa: CASSLLDTYDYTF

d_call: TRBD1
j_call: TRBJ1-3
v_call: TRBV4-2
cdr3_aa: CASSQEPQGYSGNTIYF

d_call: TRBD1
j_call: TRBJ2-3
v_call: TRBV19
cdr3_aa: CASSMGQGSDTQYF

d_call: .
j_call: TRBJ2-5
v_call: TRBV5-4
cdr3_aa: CASSFDGRKETQYF

d_call: .
j_call: TRBJ1-1
v_call: TRBV4-1
cdr3_aa: CASSQTGGNTEAFF

d_call: TRBD1
j_call: TRBJ1-6
v_call: TRBV7-8
cdr3_aa: CASSLVGQNSPLHF

d_call: .
j_call: TRBJ2-2
v_call: TRBV7-9
cdr3_aa: CASSLGQGNTGELFF

d_call: TRBD1
j_call: TRBJ1-5
v_call: TRBV4-1
cdr3_aa: CASSQAPFRGQGQPQHF

d_call: TRBD2
j_call: TRBJ2-7
v_call: TRBV27
cdr3_aa: CASSLLARWGREDEQYF

d_call: TRBD2
j_call: TRBJ2-3
v_call: TRBV2
cdr3_aa: CASASGGASDTQYF

d_call: .
j_call: TRBJ2-5
v_call: TRBV6-5
cdr3_aa: CASGGTQGLRETQYF

d_call: TRBD1
j_call: TRBJ2-2
v_call: TRBV3-1/TRBV3-2
cdr3_aa: CASSPMTGVGTGELFF

d_call: .
j_call: TRBJ2-5
v_call: TRBV30
cdr3_aa: CAWSDGTEETQYF